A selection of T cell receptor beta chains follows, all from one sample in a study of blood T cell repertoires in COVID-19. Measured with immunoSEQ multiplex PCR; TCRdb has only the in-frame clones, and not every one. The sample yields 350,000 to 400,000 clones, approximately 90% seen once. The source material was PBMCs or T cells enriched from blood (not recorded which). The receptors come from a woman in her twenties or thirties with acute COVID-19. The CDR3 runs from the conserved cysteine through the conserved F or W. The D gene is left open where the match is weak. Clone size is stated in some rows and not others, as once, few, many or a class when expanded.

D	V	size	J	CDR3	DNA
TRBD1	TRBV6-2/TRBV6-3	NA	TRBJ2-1	CASSYPRDRGFYEQFF	TGTGCCAGCAGTTACCCCCGAGACAGGGGTTTCTATGAGCAGTTCTTC
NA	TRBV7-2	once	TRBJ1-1	CASSLAGGMNTEAFF	TGTGCCAGCAGCTTAGCGGGGGGTATGAACACTGAAGCTTTCTTT
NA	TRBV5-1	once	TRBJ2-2	CASSPLRENTGELFF	TGCGCCAGCAGCCCCCTCCGGGAGAACACCGGGGAGCTGTTTTTT
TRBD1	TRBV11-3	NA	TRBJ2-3	CASSSPPGTGGLGDTQYF	TGTGCCAGCAGTTCCCCCCCCGGGACAGGGGGTTTAGGTGATACGCAGTATTTT
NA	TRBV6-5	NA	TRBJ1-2	CASTPSRGFNYGYTF	TGTGCCAGCACCCCCTCCCGGGGGTTTAACTATGGCTACACCTTC
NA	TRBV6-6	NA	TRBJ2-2	CASSPNTGNTGELFF	TGTGCCAGCAGCCCAAACACAGGGAACACCGGGGAGCTGTTTTTT
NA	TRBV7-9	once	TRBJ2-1	CASSLISDEQFF	TGTGCCAGCAGCTTAATTAGCGATGAGCAGTTCTTC
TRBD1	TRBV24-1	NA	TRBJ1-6	CATSDYRGSPLHF	TGTGCCACCAGTGATTACAGGGGATCACCCCTCCACTTT
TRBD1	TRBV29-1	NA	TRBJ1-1	CSVTFIGTDEAFF	TGCAGCGTTACCTTTATCGGGACAGATGAAGCTTTCTTT
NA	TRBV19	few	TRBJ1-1	CASTHTQNTEAFF	TGTGCCAGTACCCACACCCAAAACACTGAAGCTTTCTTT
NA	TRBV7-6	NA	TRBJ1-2	CASSSQSGAQSYGYTF	TGTGCCAGCAGCTCCCAGAGTGGGGCGCAAAGCTATGGCTACACCTTC
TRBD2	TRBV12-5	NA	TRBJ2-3	CASGFQTSWGPDTQYF	TGTGCTAGTGGTTTCCAGACTAGCTGGGGCCCAGATACGCAGTATTTT
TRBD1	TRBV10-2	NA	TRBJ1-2	CASSIDRGYGYTF	TGCGCCAGCAGTATTGACAGGGGCTATGGCTACACCTTC
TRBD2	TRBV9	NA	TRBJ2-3	CASSVAGASGGYTQYF	TGTGCCAGCAGCGTAGCTGGGGCTAGCGGGGGTTATACGCAGTATTTT
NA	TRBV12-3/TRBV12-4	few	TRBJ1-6	CASSMGGSPLHF	TGTGCCAGCAGCATGGGGGGTTCACCCCTCCACTTT
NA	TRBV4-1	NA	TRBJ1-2	CASSLIIGAGDGYTF	TGCGCCAGCAGCTTAATTATAGGGGCTGGGGATGGCTACACCTTC
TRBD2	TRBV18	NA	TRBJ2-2	CASSPRRLAGENTGELFF	TGTGCCAGCTCACCCCGAAGACTAGCGGGGGAGAACACCGGGGAGCTGTTTTTT
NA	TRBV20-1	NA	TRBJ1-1	CSASNGARTEAFF	TGCAGTGCTAGTAATGGGGCTCGGACTGAAGCTTTCTTT
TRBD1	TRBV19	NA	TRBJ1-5	CASSRAGTGTQPQHF	TGTGCCAGTAGTCGGGCCGGGACAGGGACTCAGCCCCAGCATTTT
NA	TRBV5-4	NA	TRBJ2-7	CASSLDGSGIYEQYF	TGTGCCAGCAGCTTGGACGGGTCGGGGATCTACGAGCAGTACTTT
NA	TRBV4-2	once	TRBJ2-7	CASSQAGGPTYEQYF	TGTGCCAGCAGCCAAGCGGGGGGCCCCACCTACGAGCAGTACTTC
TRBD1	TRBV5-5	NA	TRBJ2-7	CASSRARDRTSYEQYF	TGTGCCAGCAGCCGGGCTCGGGACAGGACCTCCTACGAGCAGTACTTC
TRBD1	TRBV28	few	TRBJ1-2	CASSSGGVQYGYTF	TGTGCCAGCAGTTCAGGGGGCGTTCAGTATGGCTACACCTTC
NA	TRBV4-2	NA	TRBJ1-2	CASSQRGGRGSGYTF	TGTGCCAGCAGTCAAAGGGGGGGCAGGGGAAGTGGCTACACCTTC
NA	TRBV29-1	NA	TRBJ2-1	CSVGGYNEQFF	TGCAGCGTTGGAGGGTACAATGAGCAGTTCTTC
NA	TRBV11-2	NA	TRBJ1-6	CASSLDTIGDFDSPLHF	TGTGCCAGCAGCTTAGATACCATCGGGGATTTTGATTCACCCCTCCACTTT
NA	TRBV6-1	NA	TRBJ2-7	CASSDPNSLGQYF	TGTGCCAGCAGTGATCCCAACAGTTTAGGGCAGTACTTC
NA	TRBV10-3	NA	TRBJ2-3	CAISESNSGSTDTQYF	TGTGCCATCAGTGAGTCAAATTCGGGGAGCACAGATACGCAGTATTTT
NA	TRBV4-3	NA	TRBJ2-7	CASSQQLAYEQYF	TGCGCCAGCAGCCAACAGCTAGCCTACGAGCAGTACTTC
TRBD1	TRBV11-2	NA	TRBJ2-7	CASSLELGQGYEQYF	TGTGCCAGCAGCTTAGAGCTAGGACAGGGCTACGAGCAGTACTTC
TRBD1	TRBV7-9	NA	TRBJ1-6	CASSPQTGFNSPLHF	TGTGCCAGCAGCCCCCAGACAGGGTTCAATTCACCCCTCCACTTT
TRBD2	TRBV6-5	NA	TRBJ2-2	CASRAGGRHTGELFF	TGTGCCAGCAGAGCGGGGGGTCGTCACACCGGGGAGCTGTTTTTT
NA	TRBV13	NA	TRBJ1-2	CASSLGKRVGYTF	TGTGCCAGCAGCTTAGGTAAGCGAGTTGGCTACACCTTC
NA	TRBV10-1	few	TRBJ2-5	CASSGQKQETQYF	TGCGCCAGCAGCGGACAAAAGCAAGAGACCCAGTACTTC
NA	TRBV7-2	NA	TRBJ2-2	CASSLASTETGELFF	TGTGCCAGCAGCTTAGCAAGCACAGAGACCGGGGAGCTGTTTTTT
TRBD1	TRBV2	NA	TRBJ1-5	CASSDGTGVSNQPQHF	TGTGCCAGCAGTGACGGGACAGGGGTTAGCAATCAGCCCCAGCATTTT
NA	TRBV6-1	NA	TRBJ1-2	CASSEARSVAGYTF	TGTGCCAGCAGTGAAGCGCGGTCAGTGGCCGGCTACACCTTC
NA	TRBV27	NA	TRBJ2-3	CASTRRGTDTQYF	TGTGCCAGCACCCGACGGGGCACAGATACGCAGTATTTT
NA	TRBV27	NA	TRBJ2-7	CASSLFRSSYEQYF	TGTGCCAGCAGTTTATTTAGAAGCTCCTACGAGCAGTACTTC
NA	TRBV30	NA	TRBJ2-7	CAWQDSGSYEQYF	TGTGCCTGGCAGGACAGTGGCTCCTACGAGCAGTACTTC
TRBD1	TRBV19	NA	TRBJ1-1	CASSILGTGVNTEAFF	TGTGCCAGTAGTATACTCGGGACAGGGGTTAACACTGAAGCTTTCTTT
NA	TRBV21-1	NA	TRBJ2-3	CASVSGQGHTDTQYF	TGTGCCAGCGTGTCGGGACAGGGTCACACAGATACGCAGTATTTT
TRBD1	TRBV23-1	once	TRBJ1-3	CASFRGPGNTIYF	TGCGCCAGCTTCAGGGGGCCAGGAAACACCATATATTTT
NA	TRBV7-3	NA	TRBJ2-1	CASSLTYSHFTFF	TGTGCCAGCAGCTTAACGTACTCCCATTTTACGTTCTTC
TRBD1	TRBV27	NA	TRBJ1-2	CASSFGTGRFGYTF	TGTGCCAGCAGTTTTGGGACAGGACGATTTGGCTACACCTTC
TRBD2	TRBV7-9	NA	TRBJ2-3	CASSLGWPSGGNTDTQYF	TGTGCCAGCAGCTTAGGGTGGCCTAGCGGGGGAAACACAGATACGCAGTATTTT
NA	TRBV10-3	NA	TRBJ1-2	CAISEEMGGQGYTF	TGTGCCATCAGTGAGGAAATGGGGGGGCAGGGCTACACCTTC
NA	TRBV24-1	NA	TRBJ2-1	CATSGSPGGIQDYNEQFF	TGTGCCACCAGCGGGTCCCCAGGGGGGATACAGGACTACAATGAGCAGTTCTTC
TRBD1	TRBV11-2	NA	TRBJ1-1	CASSLITGGNTEAFF	TGTGCCAGCAGCCTGATCACAGGGGGAAACACTGAAGCTTTCTTT
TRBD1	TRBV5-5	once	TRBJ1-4	CASSLGAGGQEKLFF	TGTGCCAGCAGCTTAGGGGCAGGGGGCCAAGAAAAACTGTTTTTT
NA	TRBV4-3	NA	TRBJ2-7	CASSQEEGSGVEQYF	TGCGCCAGCAGCCAAGAAGAGGGTAGTGGGGTCGAGCAGTACTTC
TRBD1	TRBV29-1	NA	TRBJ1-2	CSVPDRVNGYTF	TGCAGCGTCCCGGACAGGGTAAATGGCTACACCTTC